Listed here are 10 T cell receptor beta chains from one sample, sequenced in a study of Graves' ophthalmopathy and Graves' hyperthyroidism. Using RNA transcripts, the TCR beta CDR3 regions were amplified. A first-round RT-PCR used HTBI primers, followed by a second-round multiplex PCR. Each CDR3 protein is one row after TCRdb ran MiXCR on the multiplex PCR reads. The profile shows about 620,000 distinct CDR3 sequences, 22% of them singletons. Sequenced sample: peripheral blood. The receptors shown here come from a woman aged 18-29 years with stable Graves' hyperthyroidism. Some clones in this sample may be carry-over from other donors' samples.

This clonotype came up a few times. The rearrangement links TRBV20-1 to TRBJ2-7, with a weak D call TRBD1 (6 bases). Deletions cut 3 bases from V and 1 base from J, with 16 bases between. Per the germline V gene, CDR1 is DFQATT and CDR2 is SNEGSKA (reference sequence). The CDR3 loop spans 15 amino acids. The CDR3 DNA reads TGCAGTGCTAGCCAACTGGACAGATTTTCCTACGAGCAGTACTTC. Its translation is CSASQLDRFSYEQYF.

J is TRBJ1-3 and V is TRBV2, with 7 bases that match TRBD1. The CDR3 sequence is 18 residues long. V lost 1 base and J lost 0; bases outside the gene matches: 9. CDR1 is SNHLY and CDR2 is FYNNEI in the germline V gene. The CDR3, as DNA: TGTGCCAGCAGTGAAGTAGGGGCCGACAGGGTCTCTGGAAACACCATATATTTT. Its translation: CASSEVGADRVSGNTIYF.

The rearrangement links TRBV30 to TRBJ1-2, with D perhaps TRBD1 (6 bases). Trimming shortened V by 0 bases and J by 8 bases, and 13 bases separated the two germline ends. Germline V lookup: CDR1 GTSNPN, CDR2 SVGIG (reference sequence). This CDR3 comprises 13 residues. In nucleotides, the CDR3 is TGTGCCTGGAGTGTCGGCCTCCAGGGGGGCTACACCTTC. It yields the protein CAWSVGLQGGYTF. The full variable domain, in which reference TRBV30 and TRBJ1-2 provide the parts outside the CDR3, is SQTIHQWPATLVQPVGSPLSLECTVEGTSNPNLYWYRQAAGRGLQLLFYSVGIGQISSEVPQNLSASRPQDRQFILSSKKLLLSDSGFYLCAWSVGLQGGYTFGSGTRLTVV.

The chain recombines TRBV24-1 with TRBJ2-4; the D gene could be TRBD1 or TRBD2 (5 bases each). V was shortened by 1 base and J by 1 base, with 10 bases between the two germline ends. The germline CDR1 and CDR2 sequences are KGHDR and SFDVKD. The CDR3 sequence is 16 residues long. CDR3 sequence: CATSDLEGMAKNIQYF. In DNA, the CDR3 is TGTGCCACCAGTGATTTAGAGGGGATGGCCAAAAACATTCAGTACTTC.

This clonotype was observed many times. This chain joins TRBV6-5 and TRBJ2-7; no firm D call. Trimming stripped 3 bases from V and 0 bases from J, with 6 bases between. The CDR3 spans 13 residues. Germline lookup yields CDR1 MNHEY and CDR2 SVGAGI. CDR3: CASSYDGSYEQYF. CDR3 coding DNA: TGTGCCAGCAGTTATGACGGCTCCTACGAGCAGTACTTC.

This clonotype occurred a few times. This chain joins TRBV12-3 or TRBV12-4 and TRBJ2-5; D uncertain. V lost 6 bases, J lost 2 bases, and 16 bases lay in between. The CDR3 loop spans 15 amino acids. CDR3 nucleotide sequence: TGTGCCAGCAGCCTCAAGACCGAACAGCAAGAGACCCAGTACTTC. Amino acids: CASSLKTEQQETQYF.

In its sample, this clonotype was seen many times. The chain joins TRBV5-1 to TRBJ2-5, with a weak D call TRBD2 (5 bases). CDR3 length equals 18 residues. Per germline, CDR1 SGHRS and CDR2 YFSETQ. Trimming stripped 4 bases from V and 5 bases from J, with 27 bases between. The CDR3 sequence is CASSELKIVGLRPETQYF. As DNA, the CDR3 is TGCGCCAGCAGCGAACTCAAGATCGTAGGACTTAGGCCGGAGACCCAGTACTTC. The whole variable domain, filled in from reference TRBV5-1 and TRBJ2-5, reads KAGVTQTPRYLIKTRGQQVTLSCSPISGHRSVSWYQQTPGQGLQFLFEYFSETQRNKGNFPGRFSGRQFSNSRSEMNVSTLELGDSALYLCASSELKIVGLRPETQYFGPGTRLLVL.

There are many counts of this clonotype. The chain uses TRBV13 and TRBJ1-6, with TRBD1 matching over 10 bases. CDR1 is PRHDT and CDR2 is FYEKMQ in the germline V gene (reference sequence). The CDR3 has 14 amino acids. V lost 6 bases to trimming and J lost 10 bases; unmatched junction nucleotides: 6. The CDR3 DNA sequence: TGTGCCAGCAGACCTGGGACAGGGGTCTCACCCCTCCACTTT. As protein: CASRPGTGVSPLHF.

At least ten counts were recorded for this clonotype. The chain links TRBV6-1 to TRBJ1-2, with 9 bases matching TRBD1. Germline V gene lookup returns CDR1 MNHNS and CDR2 SASEGT. The junction had 7 bases not matched to a gene; V was cut back by 7 bases and J by 1 base. The CDR3 has 15 residues. The CDR3 loop is CASTWTGEDNYGYTF. DNA of the CDR3: TGTGCCAGCACCTGGACAGGGGAGGATAACTATGGCTACACCTTC.

The CDR3 nucleotides are TGTGCCAGCAGTGAAGCGGCAGCCCATGAAGCTTTCTTT. The encoded protein is CASSEAAAHEAFF. The V call is TRBV2, the J call TRBJ1-1; no reliable D call. The CDR3 has 13 residues. Germline assignment: CDR1 SNHLY and CDR2 FYNNEI. V was pared by 0 bases and J by 7 bases, with 9 bases between.